The 18 T cell receptor beta chains below all came from one sample that was sequenced in a study of T-cell reconstitution after alpha-beta-depleted transplantation in children. Construction of the TCRbeta library involved unique molecular identifiers. TCRdb re-analysed the PCR reads in MiXCR, keeping a single row per CDR3 protein. Among roughly 350,000 distinct CDR3 sequences listed, 15% to 20% were seen once. This specimen was PBMCs, mostly from graft donor cells, taken 360 days after TCRalphabeta/CD19-depleted stem cell transplant. Receptors originate from a male patient between 2 and 9 years old who had a stem cell transplant for acute lymphoblastic leukemia, so the T cells may come from the graft donor.

The chain joins TRBV4-1 to TRBJ2-4; unclear D gene. Trimming took off 0 bases at V and 2 bases at J, with 8 bases between the two ends. CDR3 length: 15 residues. Germline V gene sequence: CDR1 MGHRA, CDR2 YSYEKL. CDR3: CASSQDLGTKNIQYF. Here the CDR3 DNA reads TGCGCCAGCAGCCAAGACTTAGGAACCAAAAACATTCAGTACTTC.

The V gene is TRBV12-3 or TRBV12-4, the J gene TRBJ2-1; 13 bases match TRBD2. Trimming cost V 6 bases and J 6 bases; bases outside gene matches: 11. The CDR3 length is 17 residues. CDR3 loop: CASSPPRGLAGVNEQFF. In nucleotides, the CDR3 is TGTGCCAGCAGCCCACCCCGCGGACTAGCGGGAGTCAATGAGCAGTTCTTC.

This clonotype has more than one count but fewer than ten. The V gene is TRBV28, the J gene TRBJ1-5; 7 bases fit TRBD1. Unmatched junction bases numbered 9, after V lost 7 bases and J lost 6 bases. The V gene's germline CDR1 is MDHEN and CDR2 SYDVKM. The CDR3 runs 14 residues. The CDR3 loop is CASTSTGRRQPQHF. CDR3 DNA sequence: TGTGCCAGCACCTCGACAGGGAGACGTCAGCCCCAGCATTTT.

The chain joins TRBV4-3 to TRBJ2-7; D not certain. Trimming stripped 0 bases from V and 0 bases from J, with 12 bases between. Germline CDR1 reads LGHNA; CDR2 reads YSLEER. This CDR3 spans 16 amino acids. The CDR3 loop is CASSQDLRVSSYEQYF. CDR3 bases: TGCGCCAGCAGCCAAGACCTTAGGGTGTCCTCCTACGAGCAGTACTTC.

This chain joins TRBV14 and TRBJ2-2; D is possibly TRBD2 (5 bases). This CDR3 is built from 15 residues. Trimming left V 6 bases short and J 4 bases short, with 15 bases between. The germline CDR1 and CDR2 sequences are SGHDN and FVKESK. The CDR3 here is CASRKSGDGTGELFF. In DNA, the CDR3 is TGTGCCAGCAGAAAAAGCGGAGACGGCACCGGGGAGCTGTTTTTT.

This clonotype was seen ten or more times. The chain employs TRBV12-3 or TRBV12-4 and TRBJ2-5; 7 positions agree with TRBD2. The trim removed 6 bases at V and 4 bases at J, leaving 11 bases unmatched. This CDR3 contains 15 residues. CDR3 in amino acids: CASSWGGVNSETQYF. The CDR3, as DNA: TGTGCCAGCAGCTGGGGGGGGGTGAACTCAGAGACCCAGTACTTC.

The gene calls are TRBV30 and TRBJ2-1; 10 bases are shared with TRBD2. This CDR3 is built from 15 residues. Looked up from germline, CDR1 is GTSNPN and CDR2 is SVGIG (reference sequence). V was pared by 3 bases and J by 8 bases, with 10 bases of the junction left unmatched. The CDR3 loop is CAWSATLAGAHEQFF. CDR3 in DNA: TGTGCCTGGAGCGCAACCCTAGCGGGAGCCCATGAGCAGTTCTTC. Supplemented by reference TRBV30 and TRBJ2-1, the full variable domain reads SQTIHQWPATLVQPVGSPLSLECTVEGTSNPNLYWYRQAAGRGLQLLFYSVGIGQISSEVPQNLSASRPQDRQFILSSKKLLLSDSGFYLCAWSATLAGAHEQFFGPGTRLTVL.

This clonotype was found a few times. The chain employs TRBV20-1 and TRBJ2-7; D assignment may be TRBD1 or TRBD2 (5 bases each). The CDR3 consists of 14 residues. Germline CDR1 is DFQATT and CDR2 is SNEGSKA (reference sequence). The V and J ends lost 3 bases and 6 bases respectively, with 18 bases between them. The CDR3 protein is CSASLGVALFEQYF. The DNA of the CDR3 is TGCAGTGCTAGCCTGGGGGTAGCCCTCTTCGAGCAGTACTTC.

The V gene is TRBV7-2, the J gene TRBJ2-1; TRBD2 is a possible D gene (5 bases). The CDR3 sequence is 15 residues long. The germline CDR1 and CDR2 sequences are SGHTA and FQGNSA. Deletions cut 0 bases from V and 6 bases from J, with 12 bases between. The CDR3 nucleotides read TGTGCCAGCAGCTTAGCGGGAGTGTCATTCAATGAGCAGTTCTTC. Its protein is CASSLAGVSFNEQFF.

This clonotype has a handful of counts. The V and J genes are TRBV28 and TRBJ2-5; maybe TRBD1 (6 bases). Germline CDR1 is MDHEN and CDR2 is SYDVKM. The CDR3 covers 15 residues. Trimming removed 2 bases at V and 5 bases at J, with 15 bases between. Here the CDR3 reads CASSLTPHRVETQYF. In DNA, the CDR3 is TGTGCCAGCAGTTTAACCCCGCACAGGGTGGAGACCCAGTACTTC.

V and J are TRBV4-3 and TRBJ2-1; 10 bases are a match to TRBD2. The V and J ends lost 4 bases and 8 bases, in that order; junction bases with no gene match: 8. The CDR3 spans 15 residues. Germline assignment: CDR1 LGHNA and CDR2 YSLEER. CDR3 protein: CASSLSSGSGDEQFF. In nucleotides, the CDR3 is TGCGCCAGCAGCCTCTCTAGCGGGAGTGGAGATGAGCAGTTCTTC.

The sample holds a few counts of this clonotype. The rearrangement links TRBV29-1 to TRBJ2-1, with TRBD2 identical over 7 bases. The CDR3 runs 12 residues. The V gene's germline CDR1 is SQVTM and CDR2 ANQGSEA. The V segment lost 5 bases and the J segment 5 bases; nucleotides outside the gene matches: 3. CDR3 region: CSVSSGHNEQFF. Written as DNA, the CDR3 is TGCAGCGTTTCTAGCGGCCACAATGAGCAGTTCTTC.

This clonotype was recorded a few times. The V gene is TRBV29-1, the J gene TRBJ1-1; a possible D gene is TRBD1 (5 bases). CDR1 and CDR2 (germline): SQVTM, ANQGSEA. The CDR3 is made up of 14 amino acids. The V end was cut by 7 bases, the J end by 0 bases, with 15 bases between. This CDR3 is CSGSPGTVNTEAFF. CDR3 DNA: TGCAGCGGGAGTCCCGGGACGGTGAACACTGAAGCTTTCTTT. Filled out from reference TRBV29-1 and TRBJ1-1, the complete variable domain reads SAVISQKPSRDICQRGTSLTIQCQVDSQVTMMFWYRQQPGQSLTLIATANQGSEATYESGFVIDKFPISRPNLTFSTLTVSNMSPEDSSIYLCSGSPGTVNTEAFFGQGTRLTVV.

This chain connects TRBV9 to TRBJ2-2; 11 bases are a match to TRBD2. Germline V lookup: CDR1 SGDLS, CDR2 YYNGEE. The CDR3 length is 17 residues. J lost 7 bases, V lost 4 bases, and 12 bases had no gene match. The DNA for the CDR3 is TGTGCCAGCAGCTTCCGATTAGCGGGAGGGCCTAGCGGGGAGCTGTTTTTT. As protein: CASSFRLAGGPSGELFF. The entire variable domain, with the rest obtained from reference TRBV9 and TRBJ2-2, is as follows: DSGVTQTPKHLITATGQRVTLRCSPRSGDLSVYWYQQSLDQGLQFLIQYYNGEERAKGNILERFSAQQFPDLHSELNLSSLELGDSALYFCASSFRLAGGPSGELFFGEGSRLTVL.

This clonotype has a handful of counts. The chain joins TRBV7-9 to TRBJ2-3; D remains unclear. Between the trimmed V and J ends, which lost 5 bases and 4 bases, there was a span of 10 bases. CDR1 and CDR2 from the germline V gene are SEHNR and FQNEAQ (reference sequence). This CDR3 has 13 residues. CDR3 bases: TGTGCCAGCAGCATCACTCCGGCAGATACGCAGTATTTT. Translation: CASSITPADTQYF. The full variable domain, completed using reference TRBV7-9 and TRBJ2-3, is DTGVSQNPRHKITKRGQNVTFRCDPISEHNRLYWYRQTLGQGPEFLTYFQNEAQLEKSRLLSDRFSAERPKGSFSTLEIQRTEQGDSAMYLCASSITPADTQYFGPGTRLTVL.

This chain uses TRBV7-2 with TRBJ1-2; no reliable D call. V was trimmed by 3 bases and J by 13 bases, leaving 15 bases between them. Germline V gene sequence: CDR1 SGHTA, CDR2 FQGNSA. This CDR3 region has 12 residues. Written as DNA, the CDR3 is TGTGCCAGCAGCTTTGATTTTGCCTCTAGCACCTTC. Translating it yields CASSFDFASSTF.

The table lists this clonotype with a few counts. This chain links TRBV3-1 with TRBJ2-1, with D possibly matching TRBD2 (5 bases). Germline V gene sequence: CDR1 LGHDT, CDR2 YNNKEL (reference sequence). V lost 1 base and J lost 8, with 12 bases in between. This CDR3 is 14 amino acids long. The CDR3 is CASSQVRERDEQFF. CDR3 sequence (DNA): TGTGCCAGCAGCCAAGTTCGGGAAAGGGATGAGCAGTTCTTC.

This clonotype has a handful of counts. This chain's CDR3 is CASSFLVGGNSPQHF. CDR3 nucleotides: TGTGCCAGCAGTTTTCTTGTAGGGGGGAATTCGCCCCAGCATTTT. The chain couples TRBV28 to TRBJ1-5; perhaps TRBD1 as D (6 bases). Per germline, CDR1 MDHEN and CDR2 SYDVKM. V shed 3 bases and J shed 9 bases, with 18 bases lying between them. The CDR3 is 15 amino acids.